The 17 T cell receptor beta chains reported below all come from one sample, sequenced in a study of identical twins. MiXCR, run by TCRdb on the 5' RACE reads, gives a single entry per CDR3 protein. The sample lists roughly 500,000 distinct CDR3 sequences, 20% to 25% seen once, with around 0.91% in the top ten. Separately, the same data were catalogued under a study of T cells expressing NK-cell markers.

The sequenced material came from CD4+ T cells sorted from blood. The receptors come from a woman aged 18-29 years in good health.

This clonotype was recorded many times. The gene calls are TRBV12-3 or TRBV12-4 and TRBJ1-5; D gene unclear. V was pared by 2 bases and J by 1 base, with 9 bases between. CDR3 length: 15 amino acids. Here the CDR3 reads CASSLIQASNQPQHF. The CDR3 DNA sequence: TGTGCCAGCAGTTTAATTCAGGCCAGCAATCAGCCCCAGCATTTT.

V gene TRBV10-1 combines with J gene TRBJ2-7, with D unresolved. The ends were cut back, 8 bases at V and 0 bases at J, with 17 bases in the middle. CDR1 WNHNN and CDR2 SYGVQD come from the germline V gene (reference sequence). The CDR3 covers 15 residues. In DNA form, the CDR3 reads TGCGCCAGCCCCGCATATGACCTGAGCTCCTACGAGCAGTACTTC. As protein: CASPAYDLSSYEQYF.

V usage is TRBV7-2 and J usage is TRBJ2-1; a possible D gene is TRBD2 (6 bases). CDR1 SGHTA and CDR2 FQGNSA come from the germline V gene. This CDR3 region has 14 residues. V was cut by 4 bases and J by 8 bases, with 15 bases left in between. Here the CDR3 reads CASSSRGLVDEQFF. CDR3 coding DNA: TGTGCCAGCAGCTCCCGGGGACTTGTCGATGAGCAGTTCTTC.

CDR3 sequence (DNA): TGCAGCGTTGAAGAAGGACCCTGGAGTGGCTACACCTTC. It specifies CSVEEGPWSGYTF. The chain joins TRBV29-1 to TRBJ1-2, with D unresolved. Germline CDR1 and CDR2: SQVTM and ANQGSEA. The CDR3 consists of 13 residues. V was trimmed by 0 bases and J by 7 bases, leaving 12 bases between them.

The rearrangement uses TRBV7-3 and TRBJ2-2; 10 bases align to TRBD2. The germline V gene encodes CDR1 SGHTA and CDR2 FQGTGA. The CDR3 runs 18 residues. The J segment lost 4 bases and the V segment lost 1 base, leaving 9 bases of the junction unmatched. The CDR3 loop reads CASSLNGRRTSGTGELFF. The CDR3 DNA reads as TGTGCCAGCAGCTTAAACGGGAGAAGGACTAGCGGCACCGGGGAGCTGTTTTTT.

This clonotype was counted ten times or more. V usage is TRBV29-1 and J usage is TRBJ2-1; D is uncertain. The CDR3 consists of 13 residues. CDR1 is SQVTM and CDR2 is ANQGSEA in the germline V gene. V was cut by 4 bases and J by 10 bases, with 17 bases left in between. The CDR3 region has the DNA TGCAGCGTTGTCCACCTCGACCCAGTCGAGCAGTTCTTC. Protein product: CSVVHLDPVEQFF.

As DNA, the CDR3 is TGCAGTGCTGAGACTAGCGGGAGAACCAGCTCCTACGAGCAGTACTTC. Protein product: CSAETSGRTSSYEQYF. The V and J genes are TRBV20-1 and TRBJ2-7; TRBD2 matches 12 bases. J lost 0 bases, V lost 5 bases, and 8 bases had no gene match. In germline, CDR1 is DFQATT, CDR2 SNEGSKA (reference sequence). CDR3 length: 16 residues.

This clonotype turned up a few times. The rearrangement links TRBV9 to TRBJ2-1; perhaps TRBD2 as D (6 bases). Trimming pared 6 bases from V and 7 bases from J, leaving 26 bases between. This CDR3 comprises 17 residues. The V gene's germline CDR1 is SGDLS and CDR2 YYNGEE. Here the CDR3 DNA reads TGTGCCAGCACCCCGGCGGGGTGGCGCCAGGATCGGAATGAGCAGTTCTTC. Its protein is CASTPAGWRQDRNEQFF.

In its sample, this clonotype was seen once. The chain couples TRBV6-2 or TRBV6-3 to TRBJ2-7, with 9 bases matching TRBD1. This CDR3 region has 12 residues. The V gene end was trimmed by 8 bases and the J gene end by 5 bases; junction bases not matched to a gene: 4. From germline, CDR1 is MNHEY and CDR2 SVGEGT. CDR3 sequence (DNA): TGTGCCAGCTCCACAGGGGGCCACGAGCAGTACTTC. This translates into CASSTGGHEQYF.

This clonotype was counted many times. V gene TRBV10-3 combines with J gene TRBJ1-1; D remains ambiguous. In germline, CDR1 is ENHRY, CDR2 SYGVKD. V lost 3 bases and J lost 4, with 18 bases in between. The CDR3 loop spans 16 amino acids. CDR3 bases: TGTGCCATCAGTGATTCGTCCCTTGGCGTGGGCACTGAAGCTTTCTTT. This codes for CAISDSSLGVGTEAFF.

This clonotype has only a few counts. This sequence joins TRBV5-1 and TRBJ2-1, with D maybe TRBD1 (6 bases). Germline CDR1 and CDR2: SGHRS and YFSETQ. The CDR3 length is 15 residues. V lost 0 bases to trimming and J lost 7 bases, with 14 bases between them. CDR3 nucleotide sequence: TGCGCCAGCAGCTTGGAAAGGCCAGGGGCGAATGAGCAGTTCTTC. This sequence encodes CASSLERPGANEQFF.

The chain has TRBV6-5 and TRBJ2-2; the D is unclear. The V and J ends lost 2 bases and 9 bases respectively, with 7 bases between them. CDR3 size: 12 residues. Germline V gives CDR1 MNHEY, CDR2 SVGAGI. The CDR3 coding sequence is TGTGCCAGCAGTTACAACCTCCGGGAGCTGTTTTTT. It translates to CASSYNLRELFF.

Only a few counts were recorded for this clonotype. The CDR3 DNA is TGCAGTGCTAGGGACTATCGGACAGGGATCGACTATGGCTACACCTTC. It translates to CSARDYRTGIDYGYTF. The chain employs TRBV20-1 and TRBJ1-2; 8 nucleotides align to TRBD1. Germline assignment: CDR1 DFQATT and CDR2 SNEGSKA (reference sequence). V gave up 3 bases and J gave up 3 bases; unmatched junction bases: 12. The CDR3 spans 16 residues.

This clonotype was seen only a few times. The chain is built from TRBV20-1 and TRBJ2-1; 13 bases agree with TRBD2. CDR3 length: 14 amino acids. Germline V gene lookup returns CDR1 DFQATT and CDR2 SNEGSKA (reference sequence). The trim removed 5 bases at V and 9 bases at J, leaving 7 bases unmatched. The CDR3 region has the DNA TGCAGTGCTGTCCGGACTAGCGGGAGTGGTGAGCAGTTCTTC. This translates into CSAVRTSGSGEQFF.

This clonotype has a handful of counts. V is TRBV29-1 and J is TRBJ2-7, with 8 bases identical to TRBD1. Germline CDR1 reads SQVTM; CDR2 reads ANQGSEA. This CDR3 contains 13 residues. Trimming at V came to 0 bases and at J to 7 bases, leaving 5 bases not matched to a gene. As DNA, the CDR3 is TGCAGCGTTGAAGAGCAGGGGGCGAATGAGCAGTACTTC. It encodes CSVEEQGANEQYF.

To note about this clonotype: Because it lacks the conserved phenylalanine or tryptophan at the end, this CDR3 is likely a read error. The J gene is TRBJ2-5, the V gene TRBV7-6, with a possible D match to TRBD1 (5 bases). Trimming stripped 5 bases from V and 9 bases from J, with 16 bases between. Looked up from germline, CDR1 is SGHVS and CDR2 is FNYEAQ. The CDR3 has 13 amino acids. The CDR3 is CASSPPRATPQYL. Here the CDR3 DNA reads TGTGCCAGCAGCCCTCCCAGGGCTACCCCCCAGTACCTC.

The chain employs TRBV20-1 and TRBJ2-5; D unclear. This CDR3 comprises 15 residues. The germline CDR1 and CDR2 sequences are DFQATT and SNEGSKA (reference sequence). The V end was cut by 2 bases, the J end by 5 bases, with 18 bases between. The CDR3 DNA is TGCAGTGCTAGATCCAGCCCGGGCTCAGCGGAGACCCAGTACTTC. Its translation: CSARSSPGSAETQYF.